The 9 T cell receptor beta chains below all came from one sample that was sequenced in a study of cytomegalovirus exposure and HLA in healthy donors. The PCR employed 60 Vbeta primers together with 13 Jbeta primers. Data came from immunoSEQ multiplex PCR; TCRdb stores just in-frame clones and leaves some out. This table holds about 120,000 clones, around three quarters found once. The sequencing input was PBMCs. Receptor source: a woman in her thirties in good health and CMV-seropositive.

The chain carries TRBV7-3 and TRBJ2-1; 9 bases agree with TRBD2. The CDR3 runs to 13 residues. Germline assignment: CDR1 SGHTA and CDR2 FQGTGA. The trim removed 5 bases at V and 9 bases at J, leaving 5 bases unmatched. The CDR3 reads CASSQAGGAEQFF. CDR3 bases: TGTGCCAGCAGCCAAGCGGGGGGTGCTGAGCAGTTCTTC.

This chain uses TRBV7-2 with TRBJ2-3; 8 bases agree with TRBD2. CDR3 size: 17 residues. Germline V gene sequence: CDR1 SGHTA, CDR2 FQGNSA. The junction had 17 bases not matched to a gene; V was cut back by 6 bases and J by 6 bases. The CDR3 sequence is CASSTDSGATRSDTQYF. CDR3 DNA: TGTGCCAGCAGTACAGATAGCGGGGCAACCCGCTCGGATACGCAGTATTTT. The full variable domain, its missing parts supplied by reference TRBV7-2 and TRBJ2-3, is GAGVSQSPSNKVTEKGKDVELRCDPISGHTALYWYRQSLGQGLEFLIYFQGNSAPDKSGLPSDRFSAERTGGSVSTLTIQRTQQEDSAVYLCASSTDSGATRSDTQYFGPGTRLTVL.

The chain carries TRBV19 and TRBJ1-1; no clear D. Germline CDR1 is LNHDA and CDR2 is SQIVND (reference sequence). The V end was cut by 2 bases, the J end by 6 bases, with 4 bases between. This CDR3 region has 11 residues. CDR3 DNA sequence: TGTGCCAGTAGTATATCTGCTGAAGCTTTCTTT. The encoded protein is CASSISAEAFF.

The chain has TRBV5-1 and TRBJ2-3, with 9 bases aligning to TRBD2. Trimming cost V 0 bases and J 8 bases; bases outside gene matches: 13. Germline loops: CDR1 SGHRS, CDR2 YFSETQ. The CDR3 sequence is 17 residues long. This chain's CDR3 is CASSLGPPGLAPGTQYF. CDR3 coding DNA: TGCGCCAGCAGCTTGGGACCACCGGGACTAGCACCGGGTACGCAGTATTTT.

The chain couples TRBV20-1 to TRBJ2-1; possible D gene TRBD2, 6 bases. Germline CDR1 reads DFQATT; CDR2 reads SNEGSKA (reference sequence). Deletions cut 6 bases from V and 9 bases from J, with 12 bases between. The CDR3 is made up of 11 amino acids. The CDR3 loop reads CSASQGGEQFF. The CDR3 DNA reads as TGCAGTGCCTCTCAGGGAGGTGAGCAGTTCTTC.

The chain uses TRBV2 and TRBJ2-7; a possible D gene is TRBD1 (6 bases). This CDR3 spans 13 amino acids. V gave up 5 bases and J gave up 3 bases, with 11 bases separating them. Per germline, CDR1 SNHLY and CDR2 FYNNEI. As DNA, the CDR3 is TGTGCCAGCAGTTTAGACAGGATCTACGAGCAGTACTTC. Its translation is CASSLDRIYEQYF.

V and J are TRBV2 and TRBJ2-5; 9 nucleotides line up with TRBD1. V dropped 6 bases and J dropped 7; count of bases not matched to a gene: 9. This CDR3 region has 14 residues. Germline V gene sequence: CDR1 SNHLY, CDR2 FYNNEI. The CDR3, as DNA: TGTGCCAGCAGCTCCGGACAGGGGTCGGGGACCCAGTACTTC. Encoded protein: CASSSGQGSGTQYF. Full variable domain (remainder filled in from reference TRBV2 and TRBJ2-5): EPEVTQTPSHQVTQMGQEVILRCVPISNHLYFYWYRQILGQKVEFLVSFYNNEISEKSEIFDDQFSVERPDGSNFTLKIRSTKLEDSAMYFCASSSGQGSGTQYFGPGTRLLVL.

J is TRBJ2-7 and V is TRBV30; D perhaps matches TRBD1 (6 bases). V was cut by 4 bases and J by 3 bases, with 10 bases left in between. The V gene's germline CDR1 is GTSNPN and CDR2 SVGIG (reference sequence). There are 12 residues in the CDR3. The CDR3 DNA sequence: TGTGCCTGGACCTCACAGGGCTACGAGCAGTACTTC. Protein sequence: CAWTSQGYEQYF.

The chain carries TRBV4-3 and TRBJ2-1; possibly TRBD1 for D (6 bases). Trimming cost V 2 bases and J 6 bases, with 23 bases left between them. The CDR3 spans 18 residues. From germline, CDR1 is LGHNA and CDR2 YSLEER. The CDR3 nucleotides read TGCGCCAGCAGCCAACAGCTCGGACAGAGTTTCCTAGTCAATGAGCAGTTCTTC. Its translation: CASSQQLGQSFLVNEQFF.